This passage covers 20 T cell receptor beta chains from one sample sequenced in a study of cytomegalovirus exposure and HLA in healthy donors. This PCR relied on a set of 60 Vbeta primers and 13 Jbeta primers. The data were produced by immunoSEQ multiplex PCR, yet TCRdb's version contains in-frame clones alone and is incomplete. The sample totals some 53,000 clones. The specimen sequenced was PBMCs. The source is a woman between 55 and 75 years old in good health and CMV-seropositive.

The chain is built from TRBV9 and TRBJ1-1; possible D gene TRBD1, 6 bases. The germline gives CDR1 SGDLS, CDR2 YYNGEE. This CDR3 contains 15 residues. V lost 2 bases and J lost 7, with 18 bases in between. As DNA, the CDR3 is TGTGCCAGCAGCGTGATCGGGGGGCCGGGGGGTGAAGCTTTCTTT. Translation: CASSVIGGPGGEAFF.

The CDR3 DNA is TGTGCCAGCAGCGCGCTGACGGGGACACGGAAGGGCTATGGCTACACCTTC. This gives the protein CASSALTGTRKGYGYTF. The genes are TRBV5-6 and TRBJ1-2; maybe TRBD1 (6 bases). Trimming cost V 4 bases and J 4 bases, with 23 bases left between them. Germline-derived CDR1 and CDR2 are SGHDT and YYEEEE. The CDR3 runs to 17 residues.

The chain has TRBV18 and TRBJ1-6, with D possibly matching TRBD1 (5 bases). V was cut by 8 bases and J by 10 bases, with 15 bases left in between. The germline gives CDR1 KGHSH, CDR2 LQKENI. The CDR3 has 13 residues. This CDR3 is CASHGTLDSPLHF. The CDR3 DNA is TGTGCCAGCCACGGGACTCTAGACTCACCCCTCCACTTT.

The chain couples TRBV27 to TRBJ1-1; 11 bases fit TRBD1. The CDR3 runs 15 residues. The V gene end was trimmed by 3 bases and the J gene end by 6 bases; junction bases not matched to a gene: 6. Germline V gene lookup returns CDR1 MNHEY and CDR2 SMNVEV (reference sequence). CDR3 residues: CASSFVGTGGSEAFF. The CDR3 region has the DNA TGTGCCAGCAGTTTCGTGGGGACAGGGGGATCTGAAGCTTTCTTT.

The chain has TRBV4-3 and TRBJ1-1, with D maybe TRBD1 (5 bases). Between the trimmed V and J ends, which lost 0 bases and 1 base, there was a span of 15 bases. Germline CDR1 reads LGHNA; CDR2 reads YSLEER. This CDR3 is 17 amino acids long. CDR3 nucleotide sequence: TGCGCCAGCAGCCAAGATTTCGGGGGACCGGAGAACACTGAAGCTTTCTTT. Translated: CASSQDFGGPENTEAFF.

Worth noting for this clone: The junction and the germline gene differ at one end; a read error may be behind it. CDR3 amino acids: CASSLAGGPYEQYF. CDR3 DNA sequence: TGTGCCAGCAGTTTAGCGGGGGGGCCCTACGAGCAGTACTTC. The chain has TRBV7-2 and TRBJ2-7, with 11 bases that match TRBD2. From germline, CDR1 is SGHTA and CDR2 FQGNSA. The CDR3 has 14 residues.

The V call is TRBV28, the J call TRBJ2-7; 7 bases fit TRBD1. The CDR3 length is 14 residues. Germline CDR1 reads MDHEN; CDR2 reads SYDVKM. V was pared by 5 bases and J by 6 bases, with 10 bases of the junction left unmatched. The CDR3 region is CASSPPGQKLEQYF. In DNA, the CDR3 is TGTGCCAGCAGTCCCCCGGGACAGAAGCTCGAGCAGTACTTC.

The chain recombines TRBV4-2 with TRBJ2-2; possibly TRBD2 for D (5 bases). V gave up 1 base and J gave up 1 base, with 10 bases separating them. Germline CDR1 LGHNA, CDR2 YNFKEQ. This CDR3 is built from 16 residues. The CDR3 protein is CASSQGQRLNTGELFF. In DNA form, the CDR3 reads TGTGCCAGCAGCCAAGGCCAGCGGCTGAACACCGGGGAGCTGTTTTTT.

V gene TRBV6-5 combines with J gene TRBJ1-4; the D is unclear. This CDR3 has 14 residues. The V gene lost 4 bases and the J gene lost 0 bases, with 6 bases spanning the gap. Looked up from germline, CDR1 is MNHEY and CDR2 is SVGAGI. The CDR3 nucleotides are TGTGCCAGCAGTTTCGGGACAACTAATGAAAAACTGTTTTTT. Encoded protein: CASSFGTTNEKLFF.

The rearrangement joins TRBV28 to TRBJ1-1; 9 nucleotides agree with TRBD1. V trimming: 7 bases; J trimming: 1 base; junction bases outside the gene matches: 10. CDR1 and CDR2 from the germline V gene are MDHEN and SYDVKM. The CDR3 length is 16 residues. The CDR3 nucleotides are TGTGCCAGCACTTCAATCGGACAGGGGACGAACACTGAAGCTTTCTTT. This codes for CASTSIGQGTNTEAFF.

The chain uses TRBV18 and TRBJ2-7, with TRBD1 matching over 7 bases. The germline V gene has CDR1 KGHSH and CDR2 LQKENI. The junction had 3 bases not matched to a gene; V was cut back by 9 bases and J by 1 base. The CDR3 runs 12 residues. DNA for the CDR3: TGTGCCAGTAGGGGACAGTCCTACGAGCAGTACTTC. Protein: CASRGQSYEQYF.

CDR3 amino acids: CASSLATDNTEAFF. In DNA, the CDR3 is TGTGCCAGCAGCTTGGCGACAGACAACACTGAAGCTTTCTTT. The chain links TRBV7-9 to TRBJ1-1; maybe TRBD1 (5 bases). Germline CDR1 SEHNR, CDR2 FQNEAQ (reference sequence). The CDR3 has 14 residues. V was cut by 3 bases and J by 2 bases, with 10 bases left in between.

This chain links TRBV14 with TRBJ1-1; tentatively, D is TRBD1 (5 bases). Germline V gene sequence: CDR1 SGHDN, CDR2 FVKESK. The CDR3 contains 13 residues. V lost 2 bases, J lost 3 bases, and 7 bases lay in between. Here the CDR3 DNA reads TGTGCCAGCAGCCAACAGGGCTACACTGAAGCTTTCTTT. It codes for CASSQQGYTEAFF.

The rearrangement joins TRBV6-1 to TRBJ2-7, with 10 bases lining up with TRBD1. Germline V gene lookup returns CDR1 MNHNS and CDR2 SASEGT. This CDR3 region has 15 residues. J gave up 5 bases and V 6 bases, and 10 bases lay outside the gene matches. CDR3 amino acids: CASSPSGTGENEQYF. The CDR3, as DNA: TGTGCCAGCAGCCCGTCCGGGACAGGGGAGAACGAGCAGTACTTC.

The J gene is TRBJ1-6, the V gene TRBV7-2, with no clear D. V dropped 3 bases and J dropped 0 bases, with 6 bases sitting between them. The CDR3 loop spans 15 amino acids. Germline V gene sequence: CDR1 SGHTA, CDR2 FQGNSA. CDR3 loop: CASSFDSSYNSPLHF. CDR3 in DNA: TGTGCCAGCAGCTTTGATAGCTCCTATAATTCACCCCTCCACTTT.

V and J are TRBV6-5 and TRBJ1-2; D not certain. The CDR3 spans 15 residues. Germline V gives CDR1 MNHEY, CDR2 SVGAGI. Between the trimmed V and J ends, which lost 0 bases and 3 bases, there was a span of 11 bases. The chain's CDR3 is CASSYSDRGDYGYTF. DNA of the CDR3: TGTGCCAGCAGTTACTCTGACCGGGGAGACTATGGCTACACCTTC.

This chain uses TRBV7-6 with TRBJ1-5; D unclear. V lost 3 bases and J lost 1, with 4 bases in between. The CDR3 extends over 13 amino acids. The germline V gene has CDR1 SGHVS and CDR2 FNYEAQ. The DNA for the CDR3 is TGTGCCAGCAGCTTCGGGAGCAATCAGCCCCAGCATTTT. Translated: CASSFGSNQPQHF.

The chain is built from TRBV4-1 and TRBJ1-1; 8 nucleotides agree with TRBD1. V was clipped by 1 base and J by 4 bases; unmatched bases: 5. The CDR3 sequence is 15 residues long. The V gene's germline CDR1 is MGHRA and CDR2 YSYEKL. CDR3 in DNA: TGCGCCAGCAGCCAAGTGACAGGGGCTGGCACTGAAGCTTTCTTT. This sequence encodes CASSQVTGAGTEAFF.

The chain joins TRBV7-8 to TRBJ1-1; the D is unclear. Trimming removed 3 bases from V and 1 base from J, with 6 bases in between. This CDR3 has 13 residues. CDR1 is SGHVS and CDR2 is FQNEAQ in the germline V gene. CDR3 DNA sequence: TGTGCCAGCAGCTTCCAGGAGAACACTGAAGCTTTCTTT. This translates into CASSFQENTEAFF.

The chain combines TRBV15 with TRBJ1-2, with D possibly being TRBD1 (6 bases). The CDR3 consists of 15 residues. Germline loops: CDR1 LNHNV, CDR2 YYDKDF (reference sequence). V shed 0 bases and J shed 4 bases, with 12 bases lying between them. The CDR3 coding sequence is TGTGCCACCAGCAGAGAGGGGGCAGGGGTCTATGGCTACACCTTC. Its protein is CATSREGAGVYGYTF.